This T cell receptor (beta chain) was found in a study of blood T cells in healthy people across ages. Study findings and constraints: The recorded TCR beta diversity per million T cells decreased in a roughly linear manner with age. Aged donors had fewer naive CD4+ cells and lower diversity than long-lived donors.

About 9.6 milliliters of peripheral blood were drawn from each donor into EDTA-treated tubes. This clonotype came up once. The antigen is unknown. A sample-barcoded 5' primer and a J-beta primer mix were used in a second PCR of roughly 6 to 12 cycles. Each CDR3 protein is one row after TCRdb ran MiXCR on the 5' RACE reads. The sample lists nearly 800,000 distinct CDR3 sequences, 56% occurring once. Germline V gene data show CDR1 as MNHEY and CDR2 as SVGEGT. The CDR3 runs to 16 residues. V lost 2 bases to trimming and J lost 4 bases; unmatched junction nucleotides: 6. The chain recombines TRBV6-2 or TRBV6-3 with TRBJ1-5; TRBD1 agrees at 9 bases. The source is a man aged 35-49 years in good health. The sequenced sample was blood. The CDR3 region is CASSYLNGQGNQPQHF. CDR3 DNA: TGTGCCAGCAGTTACCTTAACGGACAGGGGAATCAGCCCCAGCATTTT.